The 25 T cell receptor beta chains reported below all come from one sample, sequenced in a study of cytomegalovirus exposure and HLA in healthy donors. PCR involved 60 Vbeta and 13 Jbeta primers. TCRdb's table, derived via immunoSEQ multiplex PCR, lists solely in-frame clones and lacks some. Here the sample spans some 130,000 clones, over 75% being singletons. The source material was PBMCs. The receptors come from a man aged 25-40 years in good health.

This chain joins TRBV12-5 and TRBJ2-7; 12 bases are shared with TRBD1. The germline CDR1 and CDR2 sequences are LGHNT and FRNRAP. V was pared by 2 bases and J by 6 bases, with 11 bases of the junction left unmatched. The length of the CDR3 is 17 residues. The CDR3 here is CASGLSGTGGILGEQYF. DNA of the CDR3: TGTGCTAGTGGTTTGTCCGGGACAGGGGGCATACTGGGCGAGCAGTACTTC.

Concerning this clone: A junction boundary mismatches the germline segment, possibly from a read error. The chain recombines TRBV7-9 with TRBJ2-7; 8 nucleotides agree with TRBD2. Germline lookup yields CDR1 SEHNR and CDR2 FQNEAQ (reference sequence). The CDR3 length is 16 residues. DNA for the CDR3: TGTTCCAGCAGCTTAGCCCGGGGGGGCCTCTCCTACGAGCAGTACTTC. Its protein is CSSSLARGGLSYEQYF. The full variable domain, its missing parts supplied by reference TRBV7-9 and TRBJ2-7, is DTGVSQNPRHKITKRGQNVTFRCDPISEHNRLYWYRQTLGQGPEFLTYFQNEAQLEKSRLLSDRFSAERPKGSFSTLEIQRTEQGDSAMYLCSSSLARGGLSYEQYFGPGTRLTVT.

The genes are TRBV6-5 and TRBJ2-7, with TRBD2 matching over 11 bases. The CDR3 consists of 14 residues. V shed 7 bases and J 2 bases; nucleotides not matched to a gene: 4. From germline, CDR1 is MNHEY and CDR2 SVGAGI. As DNA, the CDR3 is TGTGCCAGCATCGGGACTAGCGGAACCTACGAGCAGTACTTC. Its translation is CASIGTSGTYEQYF.

V is TRBV4-3 and J is TRBJ1-3; D possibly corresponds to TRBD1 (5 bases). V gave up 4 bases and J gave up 0 bases, with 16 bases separating them. CDR1 is LGHNA and CDR2 is YSLEER in the germline V gene. The CDR3 runs 17 residues. The CDR3 nucleotides are TGCGCCAGCAGCCTCGGGGGTTCCCGATTCTCTGGAAACACCATATATTTT. This encodes CASSLGGSRFSGNTIYF.

This rearrangement joins TRBV4-1 to TRBJ2-7; the D is unclear. Trimming shortened V by 1 base and J by 3 bases, and 7 bases separated the two germline ends. Per germline, CDR1 MGHRA and CDR2 YSYEKL. The CDR3 has 13 residues. The CDR3 DNA follows: TGCGCCAGCAGCCAAGGATACAACTACGAGCAGTACTTC. Protein: CASSQGYNYEQYF.

The chain joins TRBV4-3 to TRBJ2-5, with D uncertain. The J call is doubtful: the DNA matches TRBJ2-7 better. This CDR3 has 14 amino acids. In germline, CDR1 is LGHNA, CDR2 YSLEER. CDR3 protein: CASSQEPFSYEQYF. The CDR3 DNA reads as TGCGCCAGCAGCCAAGAGCCGTTCTCCTACGAGCAGTACTTC.

Concerning this clone: Given the absence of the conserved phenylalanine or tryptophan at the CDR3 end, a read error is likely. The DNA is left out, because the CDR3 cannot be placed on it with certainty; the CDR3 is given as TCRdb lists it. The chain couples TRBV15 to TRBJ1-4. Germline values: CDR1 LNHNV, CDR2 YYDKDF (reference sequence). The CDR3 is 13 residues long, ends included. The CDR3 loop is CATSEEGRTAGFL.

The chain has TRBV4-3 and TRBJ2-5, with 8 positions matching TRBD1. V was clipped by 1 base and J by 4 bases; unmatched bases: 14. CDR3 length: 18 residues. Per the germline V gene, CDR1 is LGHNA and CDR2 is YSLEER. This CDR3 reads CASSQGGKPDRDLETQYF. The CDR3 DNA follows: TGCGCCAGCAGCCAAGGAGGAAAACCGGACAGGGACCTAGAGACCCAGTACTTC.

This rearrangement joins TRBV4-1 to TRBJ2-7; TRBD1 agrees at 7 bases. Germline CDR1 and CDR2: MGHRA and YSYEKL. Trimming removed 1 base from V and 3 bases from J; junction bases left unmatched: 9. The CDR3 extends over 16 amino acids. The CDR3 DNA reads as TGCGCCAGCAGCCAAGGGCCATCCGGACAGGACTACGAGCAGTACTTC. This encodes CASSQGPSGQDYEQYF.

This chain uses TRBV9 with TRBJ2-1, with 9 bases identical to TRBD1. This CDR3 is 14 amino acids long. J gave up 10 bases and V 3 bases, and 8 bases lay outside the gene matches. The germline CDR1 and CDR2 sequences are SGDLS and YYNGEE. For the CDR3, the DNA is TGTGCCAGCAGCGACCCCGGGACAGGGTTCGAGCAGTTCTTC. Its translation: CASSDPGTGFEQFF.

V and J are TRBV7-8 and TRBJ2-3, with D possibly matching TRBD1 (6 bases). Between the trimmed V and J ends, which lost 5 bases and 6 bases, there was a span of 21 bases. The germline gives CDR1 SGHVS, CDR2 FQNEAQ. The CDR3 spans 16 residues. This CDR3 is CASSRQKGVPGDTQYF. The CDR3 region has the DNA TGTGCCAGCAGCCGACAGAAGGGGGTCCCTGGGGATACGCAGTATTTT.

V usage is TRBV29-1 and J usage is TRBJ2-3, with 11 bases aligning to TRBD1. V lost 3 bases and J lost 3; bases outside the gene matches: 8. Germline values: CDR1 SQVTM, CDR2 ANQGSEA. The CDR3 is made up of 16 amino acids. CDR3 in amino acids: CSVDPPDRGQTDTQYF. The CDR3 coding sequence is TGCAGCGTTGACCCCCCGGACAGGGGGCAGACAGATACGCAGTATTTT.

The CDR3 DNA reads as TGTGCCAGCAGCCCGGGATGGGGGCTAAGCTACACCTTC. Translated, it gives CASSPGWGLSYTF. This sequence joins TRBV5-5 and TRBJ1-2, with D possibly being TRBD1 (6 bases). The germline V gene has CDR1 SGHKS and CDR2 YYEKEE (reference sequence). The CDR3 has 13 residues. V was pared by 4 bases and J by 9 bases, with 16 bases between.

The chain joins TRBV18 to TRBJ2-1; 7 nucleotides agree with TRBD2. CDR3 size: 16 residues. Trimming cost V 4 bases and J 5 bases; bases outside gene matches: 11. Germline V gives CDR1 KGHSH, CDR2 LQKENI. CDR3 protein: CASSLSGLSTNNEQFF. The CDR3 region has the DNA TGTGCCAGCTCACTTAGCGGGCTTTCTACTAACAATGAGCAGTTCTTC.

The V and J genes are TRBV6-1 and TRBJ1-4; D uncertain. The CDR3 extends over 16 amino acids. The germline V and J ends were trimmed by 3 bases and 4 bases, with 15 bases remaining between them. Per the germline V gene, CDR1 is MNHNS and CDR2 is SASEGT. The DNA of the CDR3 is TGTGCCAGCAGTGATGCCGACTTATCGGGTAATGAAAAACTGTTTTTT. Translated, it gives CASSDADLSGNEKLFF.

The gene calls are TRBV27 and TRBJ2-5; maybe TRBD2 (6 bases). The V and J ends lost 7 bases and 2 bases respectively, with 17 bases between them. The CDR3 sequence is 15 residues long. Germline V lookup: CDR1 MNHEY, CDR2 SMNVEV (reference sequence). CDR3 sequence reads: CASTKASANQETQYF. The CDR3 bases are TGTGCCAGCACCAAGGCTAGCGCAAATCAAGAGACCCAGTACTTC.

V usage is TRBV6-5 and J usage is TRBJ2-3; 12 bases map to TRBD2. Per germline, CDR1 MNHEY and CDR2 SVGAGI. The V gene end was trimmed by 5 bases and the J gene end by 3 bases; junction bases not matched to a gene: 3. The CDR3 is 15 amino acids. CDR3 sequence: CASSVLAGGTDTQYF. The CDR3 coding sequence is TGTGCCAGCAGTGTCCTAGCGGGAGGGACAGATACGCAGTATTTT.

The genes are TRBV5-1 and TRBJ2-6, with 8 bases aligning to TRBD1. V trimming: 4 bases; J trimming: 0 bases; junction bases outside the gene matches: 9. The CDR3 sequence is 18 residues long. Germline values: CDR1 SGHRS, CDR2 YFSETQ. CDR3 protein: CASSSRDRLSSGANVLTF. CDR3 nucleotides: TGCGCCAGCAGCAGCCGGGACAGGTTAAGCTCTGGGGCCAACGTCCTGACTTTC.

The rearrangement links TRBV5-1 to TRBJ2-1; 12 nucleotides line up with TRBD2. CDR1 is SGHRS and CDR2 is YFSETQ in the germline V gene. CDR3 length equals 15 residues. Germline trimming cut 4 bases from V and 7 bases from J; bases unmatched to any gene: 6. CDR3 in DNA: TGCGCCAGCAGCCTGGCACTAGCGGGAGGAAATGAGCAGTTCTTC. Its protein is CASSLALAGGNEQFF.

V and J are TRBV9 and TRBJ2-5, with TRBD1 matching over 7 bases. The closer fit of TRBJ2-7 to the DNA end suggests the J call may be wrong. Per the germline V gene, CDR1 is SGDLS and CDR2 is YYNGEE. This CDR3 spans 14 amino acids. CDR3 nucleotide sequence: TGTGCCAGCAGCGCCGGACAGGACTCCTACGAGCAGTACTTC. This gives the protein CASSAGQDSYEQYF.

The chain carries TRBV11-2 and TRBJ1-3; no reliable D call. V lost 3 bases, J lost 0 bases, and 9 bases lay in between. CDR1 is SGHAT and CDR2 is FQNNGV in the germline V gene. This CDR3 comprises 15 residues. CDR3 nucleotide sequence: TGTGCCAGCAGCTTGGTTAGGAGCTCTGGAAACACCATATATTTT. Its protein is CASSLVRSSGNTIYF.

The V call is TRBV7-6, the J call TRBJ2-1, with D perhaps matching TRBD1 (6 bases). Trimming shortened V by 1 base and J by 4 bases, and 11 bases separated the two germline ends. The length of the CDR3 is 15 residues. Germline V gene sequence: CDR1 SGHVS, CDR2 FNYEAQ. This CDR3 is CASSLGQVLYNEQFF. The CDR3 DNA is TGTGCCAGCAGCTTAGGACAGGTGTTATACAATGAGCAGTTCTTC.

The chain couples TRBV5-1 to TRBJ1-5; D is perhaps TRBD1 (6 bases). The CDR3 totals 15 residues. Trimming removed 4 bases at V and 6 bases at J, with 17 bases between. The germline gives CDR1 SGHRS, CDR2 YFSETQ. In DNA, the CDR3 is TGCGCCAGCAGCCCCGGGACCCAGGGGCCTCAGCCCCAGCATTTT. Its translation is CASSPGTQGPQPQHF.

The chain uses TRBV9 and TRBJ1-1; tentatively, D is TRBD1 (6 bases). The CDR3 runs 14 residues. Germline loops: CDR1 SGDLS, CDR2 YYNGEE. The V end lost 3 bases, the J end lost 7 bases, and 16 bases lay between the germline ends. This CDR3 reads CASSARTAVSEAFF. The CDR3 bases are TGTGCCAGCAGCGCCCGGACAGCTGTGAGTGAAGCTTTCTTT.

This sequence joins TRBV5-1 and TRBJ2-3, with D tentatively TRBD1 (6 bases). V gave up 0 bases and J gave up 0 bases, with 14 bases separating them. The CDR3 runs to 17 residues. The germline gives CDR1 SGHRS, CDR2 YFSETQ. Here the CDR3 DNA reads TGCGCCAGCAGCTTGGTCCCTCAACAGGGAAGCACAGATACGCAGTATTTT. Amino acid sequence: CASSLVPQQGSTDTQYF.